The 13 T cell receptor beta chains in this list originate from one sample, sequenced in a study of naive and memory T cell subsets. Study findings and constraints: Possibly reflecting memory cells re-expressing CD45RA, a few larger clonotypes occurred in naive repertoires, especially CD8.

For these receptors, no antigen is known. Both TRBC1 and TRBC2 were covered by a beta constant-region primer of two equimolar oligonucleotides. Four rounds of PCR amplified the ligated cDNA using nested alpha and beta constant-region primers plus SP2. TCRdb re-derived calls from the UMI-ligation and nested PCR reads in MiXCR, one entry per CDR3 protein. The table has roughly 150,000 distinct CDR3 sequences, over 20% seen once. The sequenced sample consisted of naive CD4+ T cells from blood. All receptors derive from a human donor in good health.

The gene calls are TRBV5-1 and TRBJ2-1; D gene ambiguous. CDR3 length: 13 residues. The ends were cut back, 3 bases at V and 9 bases at J, with 13 bases in the middle. Germline-derived CDR1 and CDR2 are SGHRS and YFSETQ. The CDR3 DNA follows: TGCGCCAGCAGCTCCGGTGGCACTCCTGAGCAGTTCTTC. It is translated as CASSSGGTPEQFF.

In this sample, this clonotype turned up many times. The V call is TRBV7-9, the J call TRBJ2-1; 10 nucleotides match TRBD2. V trimming: 5 bases; J trimming: 4 bases; junction bases outside the gene matches: 8. This CDR3 comprises 16 residues. CDR1 is SEHNR and CDR2 is FQNEAQ in the germline V gene (reference sequence). The chain's CDR3 is CASSATSGVTYNEQFF. Here the CDR3 DNA reads TGTGCCAGCAGCGCTACTAGCGGGGTCACGTACAATGAGCAGTTCTTC.

The chain uses TRBV28 and TRBJ1-2; D perhaps matches TRBD1 (5 bases). V lost 2 bases to trimming and J lost 6 bases, with 13 bases between them. CDR1 and CDR2 (germline): MDHEN, SYDVKM. The CDR3 loop spans 14 amino acids. The DNA of the CDR3 is TGTGCCAGCAGTTTACGGACAACGGGGAATGGCTACACCTTC. It specifies CASSLRTTGNGYTF.

V usage is TRBV29-1 and J usage is TRBJ2-3; D gene ambiguous. This CDR3 contains 14 residues. Trimming took off 4 bases at V and 2 bases at J, with 13 bases between the two ends. Per the germline V gene, CDR1 is SQVTM and CDR2 is ANQGSEA. CDR3 in DNA: TGCAGCGTTGGACCGGCGGTTCTCACAGATACGCAGTATTTT. It is translated as CSVGPAVLTDTQYF.

This clonotype has more than one count but fewer than ten. V is TRBV9 and J is TRBJ2-1; TRBD2 matches at 10 bases. This CDR3 has 16 residues. V dropped 0 bases and J dropped 7; count of bases not matched to a gene: 7. CDR1 SGDLS and CDR2 YYNGEE come from the germline V gene. The DNA for the CDR3 is TGTGCCAGCAGCGTAGGGCTAGCGGGAGTTGAGAATGAGCAGTTCTTC. It codes for CASSVGLAGVENEQFF. Based on the CDR3 plus reference TRBV9 and TRBJ2-1, the full variable domain is DSGVTQTPKHLITATGQRVTLRCSPRSGDLSVYWYQQSLDQGLQFLIQYYNGEERAKGNILERFSAQQFPDLHSELNLSSLELGDSALYFCASSVGLAGVENEQFFGPGTRLTVL.

The genes are TRBV29-1 and TRBJ1-1; 9 bases line up with TRBD1. The CDR3 contains 9 residues. The junction had 0 bases not matched to a gene; V was cut back by 6 bases and J by 10 bases. Germline CDR1 and CDR2: SQVTM and ANQGSEA. CDR3 nucleotides: TGCAGCGTGGACAGGGGAGCTTTCTTT. This gives the protein CSVDRGAFF.

The rearrangement links TRBV7-2 to TRBJ2-7, with TRBD2 matching over 11 bases. V shed 1 base, J shed 1 base, and the junction held 9 bases outside the gene matches. This CDR3 contains 18 residues. Germline V gene lookup returns CDR1 SGHTA and CDR2 FQGNSA. DNA of the CDR3: TGTGCCAGCAGCTTAGAGGTTAGCGGGAGGGTTTCTTCCTACGAGCAGTACTTC. It encodes CASSLEVSGRVSSYEQYF.

The chain is built from TRBV25-1 and TRBJ2-3; no firm D call. Trimming removed 2 bases at V and 0 bases at J, with 12 bases between. This CDR3 contains 16 residues. Germline CDR1 reads MGHDK; CDR2 reads SYGVNS. The CDR3 protein is CASSESVHFSTDTQYF. The CDR3 region has the DNA TGTGCCAGCAGTGAAAGTGTCCACTTTAGCACAGATACGCAGTATTTT. The whole variable domain, filled in from reference TRBV25-1 and TRBJ2-3, reads EADIYQTPRYLVIGTGKKITLECSQTMGHDKMYWYQQDPGMELHLIHYSYGVNSTEKGDLSSESTVSRIRTEHFPLTLESARPSHTSQYLCASSESVHFSTDTQYFGPGTRLTVL.

Only a few counts were recorded for this clonotype. CDR3 protein: CASRFTGTGDGELFF. CDR3 sequence (DNA): TGTGCCAGCAGATTTACCGGGACAGGGGACGGGGAGCTGTTTTTT. The V and J genes are TRBV6-5 and TRBJ2-2; 10 bases line up with TRBD1. The length of the CDR3 is 15 residues. The J segment lost 7 bases and the V segment lost 6 bases, leaving 8 bases of the junction unmatched. Per the germline V gene, CDR1 is MNHEY and CDR2 is SVGAGI.

This clonotype was detected a few times. The J gene is TRBJ1-4, the V gene TRBV6-2 or TRBV6-3; 7 nucleotides line up with TRBD1. The CDR3 length is 15 residues. The J segment lost 5 bases and the V segment lost 6 bases, leaving 9 bases of the junction unmatched. Germline CDR1 MNHEY, CDR2 SVGEGT. The CDR3 sequence: CASSKTGTANEKLFF. As DNA, the CDR3 is TGTGCCAGCAGCAAAACCGGGACAGCGAATGAAAAACTGTTTTTT.

As to this clonotype: The germline gene is not matched at one end of the junction; a read error may be the cause. The V and J genes are TRBV28 and TRBJ2-7, with D possibly being TRBD2 (5 bases). CDR1 MDHEN and CDR2 SYDVKM come from the germline V gene. This CDR3 is built from 15 residues. The CDR3 loop reads CASSLRAAYKSERYF. As DNA, the CDR3 is TGTGCCAGCAGTTTGAGGGCGGCCTATAAGAGCGAGCGGTACTTC.

V and J are TRBV20-1 and TRBJ2-3; 8 positions agree with TRBD2. Germline-derived CDR1 and CDR2 are DFQATT and SNEGSKA (reference sequence). The CDR3 contains 14 residues. V dropped 4 bases and J dropped 0; count of bases not matched to a gene: 3. The CDR3 coding sequence is TGCAGTGCTATTTCGGGGGGGAGCACAGATACGCAGTATTTT. Encoded protein: CSAISGGSTDTQYF.

The V gene is TRBV20-1, the J gene TRBJ2-1, with D possibly matching TRBD1 (7 bases). This CDR3 contains 14 residues. In germline, CDR1 is DFQATT, CDR2 SNEGSKA (reference sequence). V was pared by 7 bases and J by 10 bases, with 23 bases between. In DNA form, the CDR3 reads TGCAGTGTTGCCGGGACAGCGGGCCTCTCAGAGCAGTTCTTC. Its translation: CSVAGTAGLSEQFF.